This T cell receptor (beta chain) was obtained from a study of shared T cell receptors in the human thymus. Sequencing used immunoSEQ multiplex PCR; TCRdb keeps in-frame clones, though not all of them. The sample lists some 760,000 clones; roughly 85% were seen once. The CDR3 runs 14 residues. Germline CDR1 MGHRA, CDR2 YSYEKL. Trimming shortened V by 1 base and J by 2 bases, and 8 bases separated the two germline ends. This sample also belongs to another study, concerning human thymus T cells. As that study records: The people who donated were healthy Finnish babies having corrective surgery for congenital heart defects. Thymic and blood repertoires appeared to show biased V and J gene usage. Thymic repertoires overlap heavily among unrelated individuals, related research has reported.

Sequenced: thymocytes. V and J are TRBV4-1 and TRBJ2-5, with no clear D. The clonotype originates from a girl in the first two years of life with a congenital heart defect. CDR3: CASSQGNTQETQYF. CDR3 sequence (DNA): TGCGCCAGCAGCCAAGGCAACACACAAGAGACCCAGTACTTC.